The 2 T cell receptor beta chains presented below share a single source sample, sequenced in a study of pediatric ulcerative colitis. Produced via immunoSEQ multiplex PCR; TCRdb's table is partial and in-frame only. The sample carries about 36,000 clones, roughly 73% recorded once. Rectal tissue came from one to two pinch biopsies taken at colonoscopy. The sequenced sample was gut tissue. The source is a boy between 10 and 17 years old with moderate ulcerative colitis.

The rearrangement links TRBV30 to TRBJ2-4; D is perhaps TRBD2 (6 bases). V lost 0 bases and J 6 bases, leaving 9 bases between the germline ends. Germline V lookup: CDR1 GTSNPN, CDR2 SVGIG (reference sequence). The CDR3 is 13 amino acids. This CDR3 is CAWSVGGLNIQYF. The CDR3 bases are TGTGCCTGGAGTGTCGGGGGTCTAAACATTCAGTACTTC.

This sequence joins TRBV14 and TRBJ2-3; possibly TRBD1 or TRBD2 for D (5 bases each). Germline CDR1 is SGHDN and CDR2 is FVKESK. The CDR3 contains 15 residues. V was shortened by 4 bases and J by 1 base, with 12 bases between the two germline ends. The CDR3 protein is CASSPEGRGTDTQYF. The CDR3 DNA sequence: TGTGCCAGCAGCCCCGAGGGCAGGGGCACAGATACGCAGTATTTT.